Listed here are 22 T cell receptor beta chains from one sample, sequenced in a study of blood T cell repertoires in COVID-19. The method was immunoSEQ multiplex PCR; TCRdb's version includes in-frame clones alone and lacks a portion of them. Of about 220,000 clones detected, approximately 83% appear once; the ten largest clones hold about 3.7%. The sample comprised PBMCs or T cells enriched from blood (not recorded which). Receptors were obtained from a woman aged 60 to 75 who had recovered from COVID-19.

This clone was seen only once. The chain links TRBV6-4 to TRBJ1-2; D is ambiguous. The V gene lost 3 bases and the J gene lost 8 bases, with 10 bases spanning the gap. The CDR3 has 12 residues. Germline V gives CDR1 MRHNA, CDR2 SNTAGT. The CDR3, as DNA: TGTGCCAGCAGTGAGTCTCCCCCCGGCTACACCTTC. The encoded protein is CASSESPPGYTF.

This clone was counted at least ten times. The genes are TRBV19 and TRBJ1-6; 7 nucleotides align to TRBD1. CDR3 size: 16 residues. Germline assignment: CDR1 LNHDA and CDR2 SQIVND (reference sequence). The V segment lost 2 bases and the J segment 7 bases; nucleotides outside the gene matches: 8. The CDR3 DNA sequence: TGTGCCAGTAGTATATGGACGTGGGACAGAAATTCACCCCTCCACTTT. Translated: CASSIWTWDRNSPLHF.

This clone has a single count. The chain employs TRBV7-9 and TRBJ2-3, with TRBD1 matching over 8 bases. J gave up 4 bases and V 5 bases, and 5 bases lay outside the gene matches. Germline V lookup: CDR1 SEHNR, CDR2 FQNEAQ (reference sequence). This CDR3 contains 14 residues. The CDR3 spells CASSQDRVADTQYF. The CDR3 region has the DNA TGTGCCAGCAGCCAGGACAGGGTTGCAGATACGCAGTATTTT. The variable domain in full, completed from reference TRBV7-9 and TRBJ2-3, reads DTGVSQNPRHKITKRGQNVTFRCDPISEHNRLYWYRQTLGQGPEFLTYFQNEAQLEKSRLLSDRFSAERPKGSFSTLEIQRTEQGDSAMYLCASSQDRVADTQYFGPGTRLTVL.

The J gene is TRBJ1-1, the V gene TRBV5-6; the D is unclear. Germline CDR1 reads SGHDT; CDR2 reads YYEEEE. V lost 0 bases to trimming and J lost 0 bases, with 9 bases between them. The CDR3 has 15 residues. The CDR3 reads CASSLDSAVNTEAFF. The CDR3 region has the DNA TGTGCCAGCAGCTTGGACTCAGCGGTGAACACTGAAGCTTTCTTT.

The J gene is TRBJ1-1, the V gene TRBV30, with D unresolved. The CDR3 is 13 amino acids. The V gene lost 3 bases and the J gene lost 0 bases, with 8 bases spanning the gap. CDR1 and CDR2 from the germline V gene are GTSNPN and SVGIG (reference sequence). The CDR3 reads CAWRRTMNTEAFF. Here the CDR3 DNA reads TGTGCCTGGAGACGGACTATGAACACTGAAGCTTTCTTT. The complete variable domain, with remaining parts taken from reference TRBV30 and TRBJ1-1, reads SQTIHQWPATLVQPVGSPLSLECTVEGTSNPNLYWYRQAAGRGLQLLFYSVGIGQISSEVPQNLSASRPQDRQFILSSKKLLLSDSGFYLCAWRRTMNTEAFFGQGTRLTVV.

In DNA form, the CDR3 reads TGTGCCAGTAACAGGGGGCGCGACACCGGGGAGCTGTTTTTT. The encoded protein is CASNRGRDTGELFF. The chain joins TRBV19 to TRBJ2-2; 9 nucleotides line up with TRBD1. From germline, CDR1 is LNHDA and CDR2 SQIVND (reference sequence). The J segment lost 3 bases and the V segment lost 7 bases, leaving 3 bases of the junction unmatched. This CDR3 is 14 amino acids long.

V gene TRBV19 combines with J gene TRBJ1-5; D ambiguous. Looked up from germline, CDR1 is LNHDA and CDR2 is SQIVND (reference sequence). CDR3 size: 13 residues. V gave up 4 bases and J gave up 6 bases, with 10 bases separating them. The CDR3 protein is CASSKSGGQPQHF. CDR3 nucleotide sequence: TGTGCCAGTAGTAAGTCCGGCGGTCAGCCCCAGCATTTT. The complete variable domain, with remaining parts taken from reference TRBV19 and TRBJ1-5, reads DGGITQSPKYLFRKEGQNVTLSCEQNLNHDAMYWYRQDPGQGLRLIYYSQIVNDFQKGDIAEGYSVSREKKESFPLTVTSAQKNPTAFYLCASSKSGGQPQHFGDGTRLSIL.

The sample holds one count of this clone. The genes are TRBV19 and TRBJ1-6, with unresolved D. CDR3 size: 14 residues. V was cut by 7 bases and J by 4 bases, with 11 bases left in between. Germline loops: CDR1 LNHDA, CDR2 SQIVND (reference sequence). The CDR3 protein is CASTIDTYNSPLHF. The CDR3 DNA is TGTGCCAGTACCATTGATACTTATAATTCACCCCTCCACTTT.

This sequence joins TRBV19 and TRBJ1-2; the match to TRBD1 covers 10 bases. The junction had 3 bases not matched to a gene; V was cut back by 6 bases and J by 5 bases. The CDR3 length is 13 residues. Looked up from germline, CDR1 is LNHDA and CDR2 is SQIVND (reference sequence). The CDR3 bases are TGTGCCAGTAGGCGGGACAGGGGATATGGCTACACCTTC. Its translation: CASRRDRGYGYTF.

This clone was picked up one time. The V gene is TRBV29-1, the J gene TRBJ1-2; no clear D. V was clipped by 4 bases and J by 7 bases, with 4 bases between them. The V gene's germline CDR1 is SQVTM and CDR2 ANQGSEA. The CDR3 is 9 amino acids. This chain's CDR3 is CSVGGGYTF. The CDR3 DNA reads as TGCAGCGTTGGAGGTGGCTACACCTTC. Full variable domain (rest looked up from reference TRBV29-1 and TRBJ1-2): SAVISQKPSRDICQRGTSLTIQCQVDSQVTMMFWYRQQPGQSLTLIATANQGSEATYESGFVIDKFPISRPNLTFSTLTVSNMSPEDSSIYLCSVGGGYTFGSGTRLTVV.

The J gene is TRBJ2-5, the V gene TRBV29-1; 7 nucleotides align to TRBD1. The CDR3 covers 13 residues. With V trimmed by 7 bases and J by 1 base, 6 bases remained unmatched. Germline V gene lookup returns CDR1 SQVTM and CDR2 ANQGSEA. Written as DNA, the CDR3 is TGCAGCGCCAGAGACAGGGTCCAAGAGACCCAGTACTTC. As protein: CSARDRVQETQYF.

The chain combines TRBV27 with TRBJ1-1; D gene ambiguous. The CDR3 totals 13 residues. Trimming shortened V by 3 bases and J by 4 bases, and 9 bases separated the two germline ends. Per the germline V gene, CDR1 is MNHEY and CDR2 is SMNVEV (reference sequence). The CDR3 nucleotides are TGTGCCAGCAGTTTTTCTAGGTCCACTGAAGCTTTCTTT. Translating gives CASSFSRSTEAFF.

The V call is TRBV2, the J call TRBJ2-3; 8 positions agree with TRBD1. The V gene's germline CDR1 is SNHLY and CDR2 FYNNEI. J gave up 2 bases and V 2 bases, and 3 bases lay outside the gene matches. This CDR3 comprises 15 residues. Written as DNA, the CDR3 is TGTGCCAGCAGTGAACACAGGGGGAACACAGATACGCAGTATTTT. Protein sequence: CASSEHRGNTDTQYF. The entire variable domain, with the rest obtained from reference TRBV2 and TRBJ2-3, is as follows: EPEVTQTPSHQVTQMGQEVILRCVPISNHLYFYWYRQILGQKVEFLVSFYNNEISEKSEIFDDQFSVERPDGSNFTLKIRSTKLEDSAMYFCASSEHRGNTDTQYFGPGTRLTVL.

V is TRBV5-1 and J is TRBJ2-3; D gene uncertain. The V end lost 1 base, the J end lost 2 bases, and 11 bases lay between the germline ends. Per germline, CDR1 SGHRS and CDR2 YFSETQ. The CDR3 sequence is 15 residues long. The CDR3 DNA sequence: TGCGCCAGCAGCTTGTTCGGTACCACCACAGATACGCAGTATTTT. It codes for CASSLFGTTTDTQYF.

This clone was picked up one time. The chain carries TRBV6-4 and TRBJ1-6; no reliable D call. Germline assignment: CDR1 MRHNA and CDR2 SNTAGT. The V and J ends lost 4 bases and 2 bases respectively, with 6 bases between them. This CDR3 is built from 14 residues. CDR3 DNA: TGTGCCAGCAGTGTGGAGGCCTATAATTCACCCCTCCACTTT. Its protein is CASSVEAYNSPLHF.

V and J are TRBV19 and TRBJ2-2; 13 nucleotides line up with TRBD2. Germline V gene sequence: CDR1 LNHDA, CDR2 SQIVND (reference sequence). J was trimmed by 5 bases and V by 6 bases; bases with no gene match: 6. CDR3 length: 16 amino acids. In DNA, the CDR3 is TGTGCCAGTAGCTCGAAGACTAGCGGGGGGACCGGGGAGCTGTTTTTT. It encodes CASSSKTSGGTGELFF. The full variable domain, rest sourced from reference TRBV19 and TRBJ2-2, is DGGITQSPKYLFRKEGQNVTLSCEQNLNHDAMYWYRQDPGQGLRLIYYSQIVNDFQKGDIAEGYSVSREKKESFPLTVTSAQKNPTAFYLCASSSKTSGGTGELFFGEGSRLTVL.

This chain connects TRBV5-1 to TRBJ2-3; maybe TRBD2 (5 bases). The V gene lost 0 bases and the J gene lost 0 bases, with 11 bases spanning the gap. The germline gives CDR1 SGHRS, CDR2 YFSETQ. The CDR3 runs to 16 residues. The CDR3 DNA sequence: TGCGCCAGCAGCTTGGTCCCTGGCGGGAGCACAGATACGCAGTATTTT. Translation gives CASSLVPGGSTDTQYF.

This sequence joins TRBV3-1 (or the pseudogene TRBV3-2) and TRBJ1-2; D remains ambiguous. The CDR3 contains 14 residues. The V end lost 2 bases, the J end lost 10 bases, and 17 bases lay between the germline ends. CDR1 LGHDT and CDR2 YNNKEL come from the germline V gene (reference sequence). The DNA for the CDR3 is TGTGCCAGCAGCCAACTCTTGTTCAAATCCTACTACACCTTC. Encoded protein: CASSQLLFKSYYTF.

The genes are TRBV2 and TRBJ2-2; maybe TRBD2 (6 bases). This CDR3 is 15 amino acids long. The ends were cut back, 2 bases at V and 0 bases at J, with 7 bases in the middle. CDR1 is SNHLY, CDR2 FYNNEI, per germline. CDR3 in amino acids: CASSERLANTGELFF. Written as DNA, the CDR3 is TGTGCCAGCAGTGAACGACTAGCGAACACCGGGGAGCTGTTTTTT.

The chain recombines TRBV6-1 with TRBJ1-2, with 7 bases aligning to TRBD1. The V gene end was trimmed by 2 bases and the J gene end by 4 bases; junction bases not matched to a gene: 7. Germline values: CDR1 MNHNS, CDR2 SASEGT. The CDR3 runs to 15 residues. The CDR3 spells CASSEPTGEAYGYTF. The CDR3 DNA reads TGTGCCAGCAGTGAACCCACAGGGGAAGCCTATGGCTACACCTTC.

The chain employs TRBV5-4 and TRBJ2-3, with TRBD2 identical over 10 bases. CDR1 SGHNT and CDR2 YYREEE come from the germline V gene (reference sequence). There are 15 residues in the CDR3. Losses at the gene ends were 0 bases for V and 4 bases for J; bases not matched to a gene: 2. The CDR3 protein is CASSLELAGSDTQYF. The CDR3 region has the DNA TGTGCCAGCAGCTTGGAACTAGCGGGGTCAGATACGCAGTATTTT. Together with reference TRBV5-4 and TRBJ2-3, the CDR3 gives the full variable domain: ETGVTQSPTHLIKTRGQQVTLRCSSQSGHNTVSWYQQALGQGPQFIFQYYREEENGRGNFPPRFSGLQFPNYSSELNVNALELDDSALYLCASSLELAGSDTQYFGPGTRLTVL.

The chain joins TRBV7-2 to TRBJ1-1; 9 bases align to TRBD1. Germline trimming cut 3 bases from V and 4 bases from J; bases unmatched to any gene: 6. CDR1 and CDR2 (germline): SGHTA, FQGNSA. The CDR3 spans 15 residues. CDR3 protein: CASSFHQTGGTEAFF. CDR3 in DNA: TGTGCCAGCAGCTTCCACCAGACAGGGGGCACTGAAGCTTTCTTT.